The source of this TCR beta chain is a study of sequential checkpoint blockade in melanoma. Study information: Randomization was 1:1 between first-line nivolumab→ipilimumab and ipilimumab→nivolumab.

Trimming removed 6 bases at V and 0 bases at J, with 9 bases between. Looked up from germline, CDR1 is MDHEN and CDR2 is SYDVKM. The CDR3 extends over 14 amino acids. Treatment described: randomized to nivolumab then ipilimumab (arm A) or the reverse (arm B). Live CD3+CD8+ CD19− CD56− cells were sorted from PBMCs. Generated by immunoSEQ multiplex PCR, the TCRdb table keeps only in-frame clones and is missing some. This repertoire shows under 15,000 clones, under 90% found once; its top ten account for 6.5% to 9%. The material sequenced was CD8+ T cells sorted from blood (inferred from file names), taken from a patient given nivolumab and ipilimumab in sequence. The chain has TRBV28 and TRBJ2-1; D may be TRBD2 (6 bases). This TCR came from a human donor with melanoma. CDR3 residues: CASSGGSSYNEQFF. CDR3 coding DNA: TGTGCCAGCAGCGGGGGTAGCTCCTACAATGAGCAGTTCTTC.